The 30 T cell receptor beta chains given below trace back to one sample, sequenced in a study of OX40 agonist ivuxolimab in advanced cancers. The table came from immunoSEQ multiplex PCR; TCRdb's copy has only in-frame clones and leaves some out. The sample includes tens of thousands of clones, around 94% seen only once; the top ten take over 8.5%. Sequencing used CD4+ or CD8+ T cells sorted from blood, obtained in a trial of the OX40 agonist ivuxolimab. The origin of the receptors is an adult with an advanced solid tumor such as melanoma, head and neck, liver or kidney cancer.

V and J are TRBV9 and TRBJ1-3; D is uncertain. The CDR3 is made up of 14 amino acids. Germline CDR1 and CDR2: SGDLS and YYNGEE. Trimming removed 4 bases at V and 2 bases at J, with 10 bases between. The CDR3 DNA reads TGTGCCAGCAGCCCACGGACTGCTGGAAACACCATATATTTT. It specifies CASSPRTAGNTIYF.

The CDR3 bases are TGTGCCACCAGCAGTCTAGGGAGATCCTACGAGCAGTACTTC. Residues: CATSSLGRSYEQYF. This sequence joins TRBV15 and TRBJ2-7, with a weak D call TRBD2 (5 bases). This CDR3 spans 14 amino acids. V lost 3 bases and J 1 base, leaving 10 bases between the germline ends. CDR1 and CDR2 from the germline V gene are LNHNV and YYDKDF (reference sequence).

This chain uses TRBV11-2 with TRBJ2-7, with no clear D. CDR3 length equals 12 residues. Trimming took off 2 bases at V and 8 bases at J, with 10 bases between the two ends. Germline V lookup: CDR1 SGHAT, CDR2 FQNNGV. DNA for the CDR3: TGTGCCAGCAGCTTAAGTGATACTAAGCAGTACTTC. Its protein product is CASSLSDTKQYF.

The chain has TRBV23-1 and TRBJ1-5; D remains ambiguous. TRBV23-1 is annotated as an ORF whose role is uncertain. The CDR3 length is 15 residues. With 1 base removed from V and 0 bases from J, the gap between germline ends came to 7 bases. Here the CDR3 DNA reads TGCGCCAGCAGTCAATGGAAATCTAGCAATCAGCCCCAGCATTTT. As protein: CASSQWKSSNQPQHF.

The chain joins TRBV6-5 to TRBJ1-5; the D is unclear. The CDR3 sequence is 13 residues long. Germline V gene data show CDR1 as MNHEY and CDR2 as SVGAGI. V dropped 3 bases and J dropped 4 bases, with 7 bases sitting between them. The CDR3 coding sequence is TGTGCCAGCAGTTATGGGTATAATCAGCCCCAGCATTTT. This codes for CASSYGYNQPQHF.

This chain links TRBV4-1 with TRBJ1-5, with D tentatively TRBD1 (6 bases). This CDR3 region has 15 residues. CDR1 MGHRA and CDR2 YSYEKL come from the germline V gene. Trimming cost V 5 bases and J 0 bases, with 11 bases left between them. CDR3 region: CASSIQGNSNQPQHF. The CDR3 DNA follows: TGCGCCAGCAGCATACAGGGTAATAGCAATCAGCCCCAGCATTTT.

The CDR3 DNA follows: TGTGCCAGCGGTAAAGTGGGGTACAATGAGCAGTTCTTC. Amino acid sequence: CASGKVGYNEQFF. The rearrangement joins TRBV6-5 to TRBJ2-1; D unclear. V gave up 8 bases and J gave up 4 bases, with 12 bases separating them. CDR3 size: 13 residues. The germline V gene encodes CDR1 MNHEY and CDR2 SVGAGI.

This rearrangement joins TRBV28 to TRBJ2-5; TRBD2 matches at 11 bases. The J segment lost 4 bases and the V segment lost 7 bases, leaving 17 bases of the junction unmatched. The CDR3 covers 18 residues. Germline V gene lookup returns CDR1 MDHEN and CDR2 SYDVKM. For the CDR3, the DNA is TGTGCCAGCACCATCAAGGGACTAGCGGCATGGGCCTCAGAGACCCAGTACTTC. Protein product: CASTIKGLAAWASETQYF.

This clone was seen only once. This sequence joins TRBV6-5 and TRBJ1-5; D ambiguous. Trimming left V 0 bases short and J 12 bases short, with 18 bases between. The V gene's germline CDR1 is MNHEY and CDR2 SVGAGI. The CDR3 sequence is 15 residues long. CDR3 in DNA: TGTGCCAGCAGTTACTCGCTGACGGATAAGGATGGCCAGCATTTT. Translation: CASSYSLTDKDGQHF.

The V and J genes are TRBV5-1 and TRBJ2-3; 7 nucleotides match TRBD1. Per the germline V gene, CDR1 is SGHRS and CDR2 is YFSETQ. CDR3 size: 16 residues. V shed 0 bases and J 2 bases; nucleotides not matched to a gene: 6. CDR3 amino acids: CASSLDRGPNTDTQYF. In nucleotides, the CDR3 is TGCGCCAGCAGCTTGGACAGGGGTCCGAACACAGATACGCAGTATTTT.

This chain connects TRBV7-3 to TRBJ1-1; TRBD1 aligns across 10 bases. Germline V gives CDR1 SGHTA, CDR2 FQGTGA. J gave up 7 bases and V 6 bases, and 14 bases lay outside the gene matches. CDR3 length: 16 residues. CDR3 in DNA: TGTGCCAGCAGTGATATGGGACAGGGGCTTCGGGGTGAAGCTTTCTTT. This translates into CASSDMGQGLRGEAFF.

V usage is TRBV19 and J usage is TRBJ2-1, with a weak D call TRBD1 (6 bases). Germline CDR1 reads LNHDA; CDR2 reads SQIVND (reference sequence). With 5 bases removed from V and 6 bases from J, the gap between germline ends came to 17 bases. The CDR3 is made up of 15 amino acids. The CDR3 sequence is CASSVLGTNPNEQFF. CDR3 coding DNA: TGTGCCAGTAGTGTGCTTGGGACAAATCCCAATGAGCAGTTCTTC. The complete variable domain, with remaining parts taken from reference TRBV19 and TRBJ2-1, reads DGGITQSPKYLFRKEGQNVTLSCEQNLNHDAMYWYRQDPGQGLRLIYYSQIVNDFQKGDIAEGYSVSREKKESFPLTVTSAQKNPTAFYLCASSVLGTNPNEQFFGPGTRLTVL.

The chain uses TRBV5-1 and TRBJ2-7; a possible D gene is TRBD1 (6 bases). The V end was cut by 0 bases, the J end by 0 bases, with 7 bases between. Germline assignment: CDR1 SGHRS and CDR2 YFSETQ. CDR3 size: 14 residues. The CDR3 spells CASSLAGDSYEQYF. The DNA for the CDR3 is TGCGCCAGCAGCTTGGCAGGGGACTCCTACGAGCAGTACTTC.

The chain carries TRBV19 and TRBJ2-5; D is possibly TRBD2 (6 bases). Germline values: CDR1 LNHDA, CDR2 SQIVND (reference sequence). V shed 1 base and J shed 3 bases, with 12 bases lying between them. CDR3 length equals 15 residues. CDR3 nucleotide sequence: TGTGCCAGTAGTATAGGGGGAGGCGGGGAAGAGACCCAGTACTTC. Its translation is CASSIGGGGEETQYF.

The chain is built from TRBV27 and TRBJ2-5; 7 bases are a match to TRBD1. This CDR3 has 13 residues. Germline CDR1 and CDR2: MNHEY and SMNVEV (reference sequence). V trimming: 6 bases; J trimming: 5 bases; junction bases outside the gene matches: 6. The CDR3 loop is CASRRQGWETQYF. For the CDR3, the DNA is TGTGCCAGCAGACGACAGGGATGGGAGACCCAGTACTTC.

The chain links TRBV5-1 to TRBJ2-7; D is unclear. Trimming cost V 0 bases and J 4 bases, with 5 bases left between them. Per the germline V gene, CDR1 is SGHRS and CDR2 is YFSETQ. The CDR3 is 12 residues long. This CDR3 is CASSLGGYEQYF. Written as DNA, the CDR3 is TGCGCCAGCAGCTTGGGGGGATACGAGCAGTACTTC.

The chain recombines TRBV7-2 with TRBJ2-7; unclear D gene. The CDR3 has 14 amino acids. Germline V CDR1 and CDR2: SGHTA, FQGNSA. The germline V and J ends were trimmed by 5 bases and 7 bases, with 18 bases remaining between them. The CDR3 nucleotides read TGTGCCAGCAGCATAGGGCTTTCTTCTTGGGAGCAGTACTTC. This sequence encodes CASSIGLSSWEQYF.

This clone was seen a few times. The rearrangement joins TRBV28 to TRBJ1-5; D is unclear. V was clipped by 3 bases and J by 9 bases, with 12 bases between them. Looked up from germline, CDR1 is MDHEN and CDR2 is SYDVKM. The CDR3 contains 13 residues. This CDR3 reads CASSLPPGRPQHF. CDR3 nucleotides: TGTGCCAGCAGTTTGCCCCCGGGGAGGCCCCAGCATTTT.

The V gene is TRBV25-1, the J gene TRBJ1-1; tentative D call: TRBD1 (5 bases). This CDR3 has 15 residues. Trimming took off 6 bases at V and 8 bases at J, with 22 bases between the two ends. Germline CDR1 is MGHDK and CDR2 is SYGVNS. In nucleotides, the CDR3 is TGTGCCAGCAGCTCCATCGCCGAGGACAAGGTAGAAGCTTTCTTT. Protein: CASSSIAEDKVEAFF.

This sequence joins TRBV19 and TRBJ2-3; tentative D call: TRBD1 (6 bases). The germline V gene encodes CDR1 LNHDA and CDR2 SQIVND (reference sequence). This CDR3 comprises 14 residues. V was clipped by 5 bases and J by 4 bases, with 13 bases between them. CDR3 region: CASSDVGGADTQYF. As DNA, the CDR3 is TGTGCCAGTAGTGATGTAGGGGGTGCAGATACGCAGTATTTT.

J is TRBJ2-7 and V is TRBV5-1; tentatively, D is TRBD1 (5 bases). V gave up 4 bases and J gave up 3 bases, with 20 bases separating them. The CDR3 extends over 16 amino acids. Germline V gene lookup returns CDR1 SGHRS and CDR2 YFSETQ. CDR3 region: CASSGAQGEVGYEQYF. CDR3 bases: TGCGCCAGCAGCGGCGCGCAGGGTGAGGTCGGCTACGAGCAGTACTTC.

The chain links TRBV6-6 to TRBJ2-5; D could derive from TRBD1 or TRBD2 (5 bases each). V was trimmed by 0 bases and J by 5 bases, leaving 10 bases between them. CDR1 and CDR2 (germline): MNHNY, SVGAGI (reference sequence). This CDR3 region has 14 residues. The CDR3 loop reads CASSYSGETETQYF. The CDR3 region has the DNA TGTGCCAGCAGTTACTCGGGGGAGACGGAGACCCAGTACTTC.

The V gene is TRBV28, the J gene TRBJ2-7; 8 nucleotides agree with TRBD2. V was pared by 4 bases and J by 4 bases, with 6 bases of the junction left unmatched. Germline V gene data show CDR1 as MDHEN and CDR2 as SYDVKM. The CDR3 is made up of 14 amino acids. CDR3 region: CASSSVSGGYEQYF. The CDR3 nucleotides are TGTGCCAGCAGTTCAGTGTCGGGGGGGTACGAGCAGTACTTC. The entire variable domain, with the rest obtained from reference TRBV28 and TRBJ2-7, is as follows: DVKVTQSSRYLVKRTGEKVFLECVQDMDHENMFWYRQDPGLGLRLIYFSYDVKMKEKGDIPEGYSVSREKKERFSLILESASTNQTSMYLCASSSVSGGYEQYFGPGTRLTVT.

The chain carries TRBV4-1 and TRBJ2-4; a weak D match, TRBD1 (6 bases). The CDR3 totals 16 residues. Trimming cost V 1 base and J 12 bases, with 22 bases left between them. Per the germline V gene, CDR1 is MGHRA and CDR2 is YSYEKL. The CDR3 coding sequence is TGCGCCAGCAGCCAAGTCTCTCCAGGGGCGTCCAACCCTCAGTACTTC. Translating it yields CASSQVSPGASNPQYF.

This chain joins TRBV7-9 and TRBJ2-6; 7 bases fit TRBD2. In germline, CDR1 is SEHNR, CDR2 FQNEAQ (reference sequence). The length of the CDR3 is 17 residues. J was trimmed by 0 bases and V by 4 bases; bases with no gene match: 6. Written as DNA, the CDR3 is TGTGCCAGCAGCTCTGGTAGCGGGTCCTCTGGGGCCAACGTCCTGACTTTC. It encodes CASSSGSGSSGANVLTF.

The V and J genes are TRBV10-2 and TRBJ1-5; perhaps TRBD1 as D (5 bases). Germline V gives CDR1 WSHSY, CDR2 SAAADI. This CDR3 has 14 amino acids. The V gene lost 3 bases and the J gene lost 0 bases, with 6 bases spanning the gap. The CDR3 DNA follows: TGCGCCAGCAGTGAAGGGGATAGCAATCAGCCCCAGCATTTT. This encodes CASSEGDSNQPQHF.

V and J are TRBV9 and TRBJ2-3; D gene unclear. CDR1 and CDR2 (germline): SGDLS, YYNGEE. The CDR3 consists of 16 residues. With 4 bases removed from V and 1 base from J, the gap between germline ends came to 16 bases. The CDR3 DNA is TGTGCCAGCAGCCCCATCGGGCACCGTCGCACAGATACGCAGTATTTT. Translation gives CASSPIGHRRTDTQYF.

The chain is built from TRBV27 and TRBJ2-7; D not certain. The CDR3 is 10 residues long. V shed 7 bases and J shed 4 bases, with 5 bases lying between them. CDR1 MNHEY and CDR2 SMNVEV come from the germline V gene (reference sequence). The CDR3 region is CASNPYEQYF. The CDR3 coding sequence is TGTGCCAGCAATCCTTACGAGCAGTACTTC.

The V and J genes are TRBV7-9 and TRBJ2-3; D may match TRBD1 or TRBD2 (5 bases each). CDR1 SEHNR and CDR2 FQNEAQ come from the germline V gene (reference sequence). CDR3 length equals 15 residues. Trimming took off 3 bases at V and 2 bases at J, with 12 bases between the two ends. The CDR3 loop reads CASSFRDGYTDTQYF. CDR3 nucleotides: TGTGCCAGCAGCTTCCGGGACGGTTACACAGATACGCAGTATTTT.

The chain uses TRBV11-2 and TRBJ2-5; D is uncertain. V lost 3 bases to trimming and J lost 2 bases, with 7 bases between them. CDR3 length: 13 amino acids. Germline CDR1 and CDR2: SGHAT and FQNNGV. This CDR3 reads CASSLWKQETQYF. As DNA, the CDR3 is TGTGCCAGCAGCTTGTGGAAACAAGAGACCCAGTACTTC.